Below are 29 T cell receptor beta chains sequenced from a single sample in a study of metastatic and nonmetastatic thyroid tumors (dated by TCRdb to the early 2020s). No treatment had been received by any patient before thyroid surgery. The method behind the library was PCR. Sequencing used an Illumina HiSeq 4000. TCRdb redid the processing of the public reads, applying fastp at Q25 and MiXCR, and retained in-frame beta chains. For this sample the table gives roughly 22,000 clones, of which less than 45% were detected only once. About a fifth of the sample belongs to the ten largest clones. Sequenced: blood. The receptors here all came from a male donor with papillary thyroid cancer or a benign thyroid nodule (not recorded which). Some clones in this sample may be carry-over from other donors' samples.

The chain recombines TRBV30 with TRBJ2-3; TRBD2 is a possible D gene (6 bases). CDR1 is GTSNPN and CDR2 is SVGIG in the germline V gene (reference sequence). V was clipped by 3 bases and J by 0 bases, with 19 bases between them. This CDR3 is 17 amino acids long. Here the CDR3 DNA reads TGTGCCTGGAGCTCCAAATACCTAGCGTTTAGCACAGATACGCAGTATTTT. Translation gives CAWSSKYLAFSTDTQYF.

This clone was detected a few times. The chain is built from TRBV28 and TRBJ2-1; 7 positions match TRBD1. Germline assignment: CDR1 MDHEN and CDR2 SYDVKM. J was trimmed by 4 bases and V by 5 bases; bases with no gene match: 11. This CDR3 contains 16 residues. CDR3 bases: TGTGCCAGCAGTCGTCTCGGGACAGACCTTTACAATGAGCAGTTCTTC. Encoded protein: CASSRLGTDLYNEQFF.

The sample holds one count of this clone. This rearrangement joins TRBV5-1 to TRBJ2-7; D possibly matches TRBD1 or TRBD2 (5 bases each). V lost 5 bases to trimming and J lost 5 bases, with 17 bases between them. The CDR3 has 14 amino acids. In germline, CDR1 is SGHRS, CDR2 YFSETQ. The CDR3 region has the DNA TGCGCCAGCAGAAGCCGGGACGTCAACCACGAGCAGTACTTC. Translating it yields CASRSRDVNHEQYF.

J is TRBJ1-3 and V is TRBV6-2 or TRBV6-3, with no clear D. The CDR3 is 13 residues long. V lost 8 bases to trimming and J lost 0 bases, with 8 bases between them. CDR1 is MNHEY, CDR2 SVGEGT, per germline. This CDR3 reads CASRVDSGNTIYF. CDR3 DNA: TGTGCCAGCCGGGTCGACTCTGGAAACACCATATATTTT.

This clone was counted between two and nine times. The junction and the germline gene differ at one end; a read error may be behind it. This sequence joins TRBV28 and TRBJ1-2, with D possibly being TRBD1 (5 bases). The germline V gene has CDR1 MDHEN and CDR2 SYDVKM. The CDR3 consists of 16 residues. The CDR3 here is CASSSRSRGGDYCYTF. The CDR3 region has the DNA TGTGCCAGCAGTTCCCGCTCAAGGGGAGGGGACTATTGCTACACCTTC.

This clone came up many times. This sequence joins TRBV27 and TRBJ1-2; TRBD1 matches 8 bases. This CDR3 has 14 residues. Germline-derived CDR1 and CDR2 are MNHEY and SMNVEV (reference sequence). The ends lost 8 bases at V and 7 bases at J; junction bases unmatched: 12. The CDR3 is CASRLNTGGGGYTF. CDR3 nucleotide sequence: TGTGCCAGCCGATTAAACACAGGGGGGGGTGGCTACACCTTC.

J is TRBJ2-5 and V is TRBV29-1, with D perhaps matching TRBD1 (5 bases). The germline CDR1 and CDR2 sequences are SQVTM and ANQGSEA. CDR3 length: 12 amino acids. V was shortened by 4 bases and J by 1 base, with 7 bases between the two germline ends. The CDR3 loop reads CSVADSQETQYF. CDR3 DNA sequence: TGCAGCGTTGCCGACAGCCAAGAGACCCAGTACTTC.

The rearrangement joins TRBV20-1 to TRBJ2-2; 14 bases fit TRBD2. CDR1 is DFQATT, CDR2 SNEGSKA, per germline (reference sequence). J gave up 5 bases and V 0 bases, and 8 bases lay outside the gene matches. This CDR3 spans 18 amino acids. This CDR3 reads CSAREETSGREGTGELFF. For the CDR3, the DNA is TGCAGTGCTAGAGAAGAGACTAGCGGGAGGGAGGGTACCGGGGAGCTGTTTTTT.

V usage is TRBV9 and J usage is TRBJ1-1, with unresolved D. Germline V CDR1 and CDR2: SGDLS, YYNGEE. This CDR3 contains 14 residues. Trimming removed 0 bases at V and 0 bases at J, with 6 bases between. CDR3 nucleotides: TGTGCCAGCAGCGTAGGACACTTGAACACTGAAGCTTTCTTT. It encodes CASSVGHLNTEAFF.

This clone turned up a few times. V is TRBV6-1 and J is TRBJ1-2; no definite D call. Germline V lookup: CDR1 MNHNS, CDR2 SASEGT. The CDR3 runs to 15 residues. The V and J ends lost 5 bases and 2 bases respectively, with 15 bases between them. The CDR3 bases are TGTGCCAGCAGTCCCCGATGGGTGAGCAACTATGGCTACACCTTC. Protein: CASSPRWVSNYGYTF.

The chain uses TRBV3-1 and TRBJ2-7; D unresolved. Per the germline V gene, CDR1 is LGHDT and CDR2 is YNNKEL (reference sequence). The V end lost 6 bases, the J end lost 5 bases, and 23 bases lay between the germline ends. The CDR3 is made up of 16 amino acids. CDR3 region: CASSRAPPGPTDEQYF. The CDR3 coding sequence is TGTGCCAGCAGTCGGGCCCCCCCGGGTCCGACTGACGAGCAGTACTTC.

By share, this clone counts as medium-sized. This chain connects TRBV6-1 to TRBJ1-5, with TRBD1 as a possible D gene (5 bases). The germline V and J ends were trimmed by 9 bases and 6 bases, with 18 bases remaining between them. The CDR3 totals 14 residues. Germline values: CDR1 MNHNS, CDR2 SASEGT. CDR3 region: CASRKEAGPQPQHF. The DNA for the CDR3 is TGTGCCAGTAGAAAAGAGGCAGGGCCTCAGCCCCAGCATTTT.

CDR3 amino acids: CASSLIVQALAGDTQYF. For the CDR3, the DNA is TGTGCCAGCAGCTTAATAGTGCAAGCGTTAGCGGGAGATACGCAGTATTTT. The genes are TRBV11-2 and TRBJ2-3; TRBD2 agrees at 7 bases. Trimming took 2 bases from V and 5 from J; bases not matched to a gene: 13. This CDR3 comprises 17 residues. Germline V gives CDR1 SGHAT, CDR2 FQNNGV.

In its sample, this clone was seen many times. The rearrangement uses TRBV7-2 and TRBJ2-1, with TRBD2 matching over 13 bases. Trimming took 4 bases from V and 5 from J; bases not matched to a gene: 2. This CDR3 has 15 amino acids. CDR1 is SGHTA and CDR2 is FQGNSA in the germline V gene. DNA for the CDR3: TGTGCCAGCAGCTGGGGACTAGCGGGGCACAATGAGCAGTTCTTC. This encodes CASSWGLAGHNEQFF.

The chain is built from TRBV7-3 and TRBJ2-5; TRBD1 might be the D (6 bases). The CDR3 covers 13 residues. The germline CDR1 and CDR2 sequences are SGHTA and FQGTGA. The germline V and J ends were trimmed by 5 bases and 2 bases, with 9 bases remaining between them. CDR3: CASSQGQQETQYF. The CDR3 nucleotides read TGTGCCAGCAGCCAAGGACAGCAAGAGACCCAGTACTTC.

On this clone: Being one base from a much bigger clone, this may be a read error. The V call is TRBV30, the J call TRBJ2-3; 15 nucleotides align to TRBD2. This CDR3 spans 16 amino acids. Germline CDR1 and CDR2: GTSNPN and SVGIG (reference sequence). This CDR3 reads CAWSAGLAGGTGTQYF. The CDR3 DNA reads as TGTGCCTGGAGTGCCGGACTAGCGGGAGGGACAGGTACGCAGTATTTT.

This clone was counted at least ten times. This could be a read error, since a much larger clone is one nucleotide away. The sample carries other DNA sequences with the same CDR3. V gene TRBV18 combines with J gene TRBJ2-7; D perhaps matches TRBD2 (5 bases). Germline V gives CDR1 KGHSH, CDR2 LQKENI. The CDR3 loop spans 15 amino acids. V was trimmed by 2 bases and J by 5 bases, leaving 16 bases between them. CDR3 protein: CASSPVLGTGDEQYF. The CDR3 DNA is TGTGCCAGCTCACCAGTCCTCGGAACCGGGGACGAGCAGTACTTC.

This clone occurred a few times. V usage is TRBV6-5 and J usage is TRBJ1-4; TRBD1 agrees at 7 bases. V shed 2 bases, J shed 8 bases, and the junction held 5 bases outside the gene matches. The germline CDR1 and CDR2 sequences are MNHEY and SVGAGI. The CDR3 is 14 amino acids. The CDR3 loop reads CASSYEAGGEKLFF. In DNA, the CDR3 is TGTGCCAGCAGTTACGAGGCAGGGGGAGAAAAACTGTTTTTT.

This clone showed up just a few times. Within the sample, other DNA sequences also encode this same CDR3. The genes are TRBV2 and TRBJ2-7, with D unclear. The V gene's germline CDR1 is SNHLY and CDR2 FYNNEI. V was cut by 3 bases and J by 3 bases, with 3 bases left in between. The CDR3 sequence is 11 residues long. CDR3: CASSEGYEQYF. DNA for the CDR3: TGTGCCAGCAGTGAGGGCTACGAGCAGTACTTC.

In its sample, this clone ranks as medium-sized (0.01 to 0.1%). This sequence joins TRBV4-1 and TRBJ1-5; the D gene is possibly TRBD1 (5 bases). The CDR3 contains 15 residues. Germline V lookup: CDR1 MGHRA, CDR2 YSYEKL. Trimming took off 0 bases at V and 3 bases at J, with 9 bases between the two ends. CDR3 coding DNA: TGCGCCAGCAGCCAAGATCAGGGTAACAATCAGCCCCAGCATTTT. Protein sequence: CASSQDQGNNQPQHF.

For this clone: A much larger clone lies one base from this, so it may be a read error. The sample contains more than one DNA sequence encoding this CDR3. The gene calls are TRBV29-1 and TRBJ1-5; 7 bases align to TRBD1. The CDR3 is made up of 16 amino acids. Germline lookup yields CDR1 SQVTM and CDR2 ANQGSEA. Here the CDR3 reads CSVGPIRGSSNQPQHF. The CDR3 nucleotides are TGCAGTGTTGGACCCATCAGGGGGAGTAGCAATCAGCCCCAGCATTTT.

The rearrangement joins TRBV20-1 to TRBJ1-5, with TRBD1 matching 7 bases. In germline, CDR1 is DFQATT, CDR2 SNEGSKA (reference sequence). The CDR3 is 15 residues long. Trimming took 1 base from V and 2 from J; bases not matched to a gene: 5. DNA of the CDR3: TGCAGTGCTAGAGTACAGGGGAGAGGCAATCAGCCCCAGCATTTT. Protein product: CSARVQGRGNQPQHF.

The chain couples TRBV4-1 to TRBJ2-7, with no clear D. Per germline, CDR1 MGHRA and CDR2 YSYEKL. The V gene lost 0 bases and the J gene lost 7 bases, with 10 bases spanning the gap. The CDR3 extends over 13 amino acids. CDR3 amino acids: CASSQDPFREQYF. CDR3 sequence (DNA): TGCGCCAGCAGCCAAGATCCCTTCCGTGAGCAGTACTTC.

V is TRBV20-1 and J is TRBJ2-3; 12 nucleotides agree with TRBD2. CDR1 DFQATT and CDR2 SNEGSKA come from the germline V gene (reference sequence). The CDR3 covers 17 residues. Trimming took 1 base from V and 2 from J; bases not matched to a gene: 7. CDR3 region: CSARARTSGMLTDTQYF. The CDR3 DNA sequence: TGCAGTGCTAGAGCCCGGACTAGCGGGATGCTCACAGATACGCAGTATTTT.

On this clone itself: One junction end disagrees with the germline gene, perhaps due to a read error. The chain employs TRBV6-1 and TRBJ2-1; tentatively, D is TRBD2 (5 bases). Germline assignment: CDR1 MNHNS and CDR2 SASEGT. This CDR3 contains 13 residues. CDR3 region: CACSEASPNEQFF. The CDR3 DNA sequence: TGTGCCTGCAGTGAGGCTAGCCCCAATGAGCAGTTCTTC.

This chain connects TRBV2 to TRBJ1-6; 9 nucleotides line up with TRBD1. V shed 7 bases and J 7 bases; nucleotides not matched to a gene: 8. The germline V gene has CDR1 SNHLY and CDR2 FYNNEI. The CDR3 extends over 15 amino acids. The CDR3 DNA follows: TGTGCCAGCACCCTGGACAGGGGTGAAAATTCACCCCTCCACTTT. Its translation is CASTLDRGENSPLHF.

V gene TRBV11-2 combines with J gene TRBJ1-6, with TRBD1 matching 7 bases. The junction had 7 bases not matched to a gene; V was cut back by 4 bases and J by 7 bases. Germline V gene sequence: CDR1 SGHAT, CDR2 FQNNGV. The CDR3 contains 15 residues. The CDR3 region is CASSSRDSVNSPLHF. Here the CDR3 DNA reads TGTGCCAGCAGCTCCCGGGACAGCGTAAATTCACCCCTCCACTTT.

This clone was observed at least ten times. V and J are TRBV7-9 and TRBJ2-2, with TRBD2 identical over 9 bases. The CDR3 runs to 14 residues. J gave up 5 bases and V 8 bases, and 6 bases lay outside the gene matches. From germline, CDR1 is SEHNR and CDR2 FQNEAQ (reference sequence). For the CDR3, the DNA is TGTGCCAGCCTAGCGGGAAGGAGGACCGGGGAGCTGTTTTTT. Translated: CASLAGRRTGELFF.

J is TRBJ2-7 and V is TRBV5-1; D uncertain. Deletions cut 2 bases from V and 0 bases from J, with 9 bases between. CDR1 is SGHRS, CDR2 YFSETQ, per germline. CDR3 length: 14 residues. This chain's CDR3 is CASSFYPDSYEQYF. The DNA of the CDR3 is TGCGCCAGCAGCTTTTACCCGGACTCCTACGAGCAGTACTTC.